At least ten counts were recorded for the clone carrying this T cell receptor beta chain. Hyperthyroidism in these 18- to 65-year-old patients was newly diagnosed, lasting under 2 months. Patients were left out if they had other autoimmune diseases, uncontrolled infections, pregnancy or lactation. The data were obtained in a study of Graves' ophthalmopathy and Graves' hyperthyroidism. RNA served as the template for amplifying TCR beta CDR3 regions. In the first round, RT-PCR was carried out with HTBI primers, and a multiplex PCR formed the second round. TCRdb processed the multiplex PCR reads anew with MiXCR; each CDR3 protein has one entry. The sample shows about 590,000 distinct CDR3 sequences, under 45% of them seen only once. The CDR3 sequence is 15 residues long. Germline lookup yields CDR1 SGHTA and CDR2 FQGTGA. V lost 5 bases and J lost 6; bases outside the gene matches: 6.

This chain links TRBV7-3 with TRBJ1-4, with 10 bases aligning to TRBD1. Material: peripheral blood or thyroid tissue (not recorded which). This clonotype was sampled from an adult man with Graves' hyperthyroidism. The CDR3 sequence: CASSPTGQGYEKLFF. In DNA form, the CDR3 reads TGTGCCAGCAGCCCAACGGGACAGGGGTATGAAAAACTGTTTTTT.